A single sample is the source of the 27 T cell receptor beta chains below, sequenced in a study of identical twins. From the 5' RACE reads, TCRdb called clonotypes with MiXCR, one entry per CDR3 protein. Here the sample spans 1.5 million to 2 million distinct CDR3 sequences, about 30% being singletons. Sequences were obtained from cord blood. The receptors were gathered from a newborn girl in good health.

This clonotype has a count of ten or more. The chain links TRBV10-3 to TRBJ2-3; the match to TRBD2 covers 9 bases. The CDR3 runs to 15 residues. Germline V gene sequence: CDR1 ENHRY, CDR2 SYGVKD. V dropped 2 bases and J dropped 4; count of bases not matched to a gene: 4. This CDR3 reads CAISEPGLAADTQYF. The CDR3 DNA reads TGTGCCATCAGTGAGCCGGGACTAGCAGCAGATACGCAGTATTTT.

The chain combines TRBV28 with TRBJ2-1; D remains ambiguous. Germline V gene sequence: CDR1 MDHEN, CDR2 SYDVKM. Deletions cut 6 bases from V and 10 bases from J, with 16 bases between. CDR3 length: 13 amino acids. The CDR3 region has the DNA TGTGCCAGCAGCCTCAGTGTCTCCTACGAGCAGTTCTTC. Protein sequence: CASSLSVSYEQFF.

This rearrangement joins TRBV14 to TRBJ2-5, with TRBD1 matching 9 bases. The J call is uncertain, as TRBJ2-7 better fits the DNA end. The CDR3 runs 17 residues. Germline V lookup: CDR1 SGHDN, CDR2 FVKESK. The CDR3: CASSQSPATGGNYEQYF. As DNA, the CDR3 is TGTGCCAGCAGCCAATCGCCGGCGACAGGGGGGAACTACGAGCAGTACTTC.

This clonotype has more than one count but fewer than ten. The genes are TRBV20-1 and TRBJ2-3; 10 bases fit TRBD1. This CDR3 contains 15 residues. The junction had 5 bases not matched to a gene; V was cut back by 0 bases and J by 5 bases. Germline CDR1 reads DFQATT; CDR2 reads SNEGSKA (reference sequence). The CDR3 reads CSARDRGQGKDTQYF. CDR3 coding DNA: TGCAGTGCTAGAGATCGGGGACAGGGGAAAGATACGCAGTATTTT.

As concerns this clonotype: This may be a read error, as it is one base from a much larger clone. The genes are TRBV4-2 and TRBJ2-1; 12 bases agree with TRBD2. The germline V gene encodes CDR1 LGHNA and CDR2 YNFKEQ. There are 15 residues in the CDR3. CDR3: CASSQGTSGDNEHFF. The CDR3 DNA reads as TGTGCCAGCAGCCAAGGGACTAGCGGGGACAATGAGCATTTCTTC.

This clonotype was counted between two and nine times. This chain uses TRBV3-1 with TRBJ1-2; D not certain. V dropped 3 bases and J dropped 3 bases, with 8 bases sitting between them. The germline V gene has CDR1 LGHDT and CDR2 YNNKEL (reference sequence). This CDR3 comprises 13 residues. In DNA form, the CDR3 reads TGTGCCAGCAGCCAGGTCTCCCACTATGGCTACACCTTC. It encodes CASSQVSHYGYTF. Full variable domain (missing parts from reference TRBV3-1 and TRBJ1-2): DTAVSQTPKYLVTQMGNDKSIKCEQNLGHDTMYWYKQDSKKFLKIMFSYNNKELIINETVPNRFSPKSPDKAHLNLHINSLELGDSAVYFCASSQVSHYGYTFGSGTRLTVV.

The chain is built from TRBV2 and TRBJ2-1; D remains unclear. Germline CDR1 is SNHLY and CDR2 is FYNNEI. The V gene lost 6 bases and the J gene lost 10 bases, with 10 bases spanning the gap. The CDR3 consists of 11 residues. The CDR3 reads CASSSTEEQFF. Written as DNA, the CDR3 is TGTGCCAGCAGCTCAACGGAGGAGCAGTTCTTC.

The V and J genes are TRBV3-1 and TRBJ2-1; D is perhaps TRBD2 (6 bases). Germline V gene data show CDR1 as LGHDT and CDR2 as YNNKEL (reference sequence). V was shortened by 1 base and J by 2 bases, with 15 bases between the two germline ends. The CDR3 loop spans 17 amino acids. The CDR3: CASSQGTTGRPYNEQFF. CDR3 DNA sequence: TGTGCCAGCAGCCAAGGGACTACCGGGAGACCCTACAATGAGCAGTTCTTC.

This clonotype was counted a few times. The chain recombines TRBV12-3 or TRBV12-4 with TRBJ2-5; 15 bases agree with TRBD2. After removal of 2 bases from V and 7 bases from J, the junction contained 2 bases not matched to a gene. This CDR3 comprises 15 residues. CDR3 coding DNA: TGTGCCAGCAGTTTAATGGGACTAGCGGGGGGGACCCAGTACTTC. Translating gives CASSLMGLAGGTQYF.

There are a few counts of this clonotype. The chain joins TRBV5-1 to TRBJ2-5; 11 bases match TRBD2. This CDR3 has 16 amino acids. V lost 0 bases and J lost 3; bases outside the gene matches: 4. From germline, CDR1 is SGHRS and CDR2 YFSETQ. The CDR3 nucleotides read TGCGCCAGCAGCTTGGTGGGACTAGCGGTTAAAGAGACCCAGTACTTC. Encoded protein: CASSLVGLAVKETQYF.

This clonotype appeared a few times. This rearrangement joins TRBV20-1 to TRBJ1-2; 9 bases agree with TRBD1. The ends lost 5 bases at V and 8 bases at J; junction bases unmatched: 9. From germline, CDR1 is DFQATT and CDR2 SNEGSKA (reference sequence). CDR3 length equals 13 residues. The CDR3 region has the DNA TGCAGTGCTTTTACCGGGACAGGGATCGGCTACACCTTC. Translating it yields CSAFTGTGIGYTF.

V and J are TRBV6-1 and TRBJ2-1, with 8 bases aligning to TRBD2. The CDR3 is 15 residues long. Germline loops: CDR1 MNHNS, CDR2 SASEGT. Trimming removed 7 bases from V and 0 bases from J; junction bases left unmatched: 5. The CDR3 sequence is CASTLLAASYNEQFF. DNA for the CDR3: TGTGCCAGCACTTTACTAGCGGCCTCCTACAATGAGCAGTTCTTC.

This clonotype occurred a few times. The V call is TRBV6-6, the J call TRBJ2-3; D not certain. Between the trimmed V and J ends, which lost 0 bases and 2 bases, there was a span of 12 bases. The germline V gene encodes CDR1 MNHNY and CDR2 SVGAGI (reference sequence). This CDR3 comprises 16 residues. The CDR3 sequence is CASSYSGITVTDTQYF. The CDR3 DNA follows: TGTGCCAGCAGTTACTCAGGCATCACAGTCACAGATACGCAGTATTTT.

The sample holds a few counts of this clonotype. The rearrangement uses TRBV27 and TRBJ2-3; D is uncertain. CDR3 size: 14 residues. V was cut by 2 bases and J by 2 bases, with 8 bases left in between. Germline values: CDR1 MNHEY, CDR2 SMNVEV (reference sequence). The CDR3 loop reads CASSLKQNTDTQYF. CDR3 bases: TGTGCCAGCAGTTTAAAACAGAACACAGATACGCAGTATTTT.

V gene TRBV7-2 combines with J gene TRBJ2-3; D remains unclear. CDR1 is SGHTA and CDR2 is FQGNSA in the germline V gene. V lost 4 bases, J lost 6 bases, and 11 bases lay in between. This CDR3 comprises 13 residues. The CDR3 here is CASSYAQTDTQYF. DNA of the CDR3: TGTGCCAGCAGCTATGCCCAAACTGATACGCAGTATTTT.

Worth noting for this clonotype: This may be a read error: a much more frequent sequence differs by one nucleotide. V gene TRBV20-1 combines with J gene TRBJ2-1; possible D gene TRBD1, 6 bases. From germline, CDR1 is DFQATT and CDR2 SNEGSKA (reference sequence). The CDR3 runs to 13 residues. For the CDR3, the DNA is TGCAGTACTAGAGATCGGACAGTCAATGAGCAGTTCTTC. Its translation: CSTRDRTVNEQFF.

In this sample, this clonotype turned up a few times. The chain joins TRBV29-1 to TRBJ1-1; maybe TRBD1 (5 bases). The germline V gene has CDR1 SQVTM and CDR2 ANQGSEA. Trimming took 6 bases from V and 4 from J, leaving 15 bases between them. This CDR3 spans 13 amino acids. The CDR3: CSVELVTGTEAFF. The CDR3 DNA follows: TGCAGCGTGGAGCTAGTCACAGGCACTGAAGCTTTCTTT.

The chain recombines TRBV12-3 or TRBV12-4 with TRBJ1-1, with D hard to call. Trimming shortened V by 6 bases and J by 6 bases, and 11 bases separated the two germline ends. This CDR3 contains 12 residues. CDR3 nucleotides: TGTGCCAGCAGCAGTAAGGGCGCTGAAGCTTTCTTT. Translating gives CASSSKGAEAFF.

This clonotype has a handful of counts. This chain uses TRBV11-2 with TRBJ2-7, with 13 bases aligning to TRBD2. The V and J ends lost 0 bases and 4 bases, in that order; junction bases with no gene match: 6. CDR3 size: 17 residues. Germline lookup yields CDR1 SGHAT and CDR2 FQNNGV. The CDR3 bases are TGTGCCAGCAGCTTAGATTTACTAGCGGGGGGGTTATACGAGCAGTACTTC. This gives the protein CASSLDLLAGGLYEQYF.

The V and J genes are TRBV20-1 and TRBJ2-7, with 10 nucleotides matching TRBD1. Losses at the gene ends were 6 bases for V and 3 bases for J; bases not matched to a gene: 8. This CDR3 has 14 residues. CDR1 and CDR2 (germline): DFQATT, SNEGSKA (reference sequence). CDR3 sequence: CSATPGQGRYEQYF. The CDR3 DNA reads TGCAGTGCCACTCCGGGACAGGGGCGCTACGAGCAGTACTTC.

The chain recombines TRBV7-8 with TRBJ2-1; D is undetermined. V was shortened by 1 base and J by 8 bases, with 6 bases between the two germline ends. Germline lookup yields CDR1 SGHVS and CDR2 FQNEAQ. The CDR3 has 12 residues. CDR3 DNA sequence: TGTGCCAGCAGCTTAGTGCCCTATGAGCAGTTCTTC. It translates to CASSLVPYEQFF.

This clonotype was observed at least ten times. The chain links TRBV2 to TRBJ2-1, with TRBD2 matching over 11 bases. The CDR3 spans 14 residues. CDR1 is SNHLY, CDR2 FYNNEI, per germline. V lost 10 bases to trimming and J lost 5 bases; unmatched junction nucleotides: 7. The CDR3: CATLTSGVDNEQFF. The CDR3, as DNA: TGTGCCACCCTGACTAGCGGGGTAGACAATGAGCAGTTCTTC.

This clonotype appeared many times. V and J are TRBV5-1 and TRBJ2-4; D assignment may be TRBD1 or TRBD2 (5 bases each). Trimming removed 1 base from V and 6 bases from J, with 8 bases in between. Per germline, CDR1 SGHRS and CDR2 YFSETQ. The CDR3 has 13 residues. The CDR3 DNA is TGCGCCAGCAGCTTGCGGGACGCAAACATTCAGTACTTC. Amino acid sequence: CASSLRDANIQYF.

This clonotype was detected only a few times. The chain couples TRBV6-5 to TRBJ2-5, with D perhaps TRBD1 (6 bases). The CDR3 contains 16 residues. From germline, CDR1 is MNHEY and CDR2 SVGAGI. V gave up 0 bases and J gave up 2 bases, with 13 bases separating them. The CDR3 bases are TGTGCCAGCAGTTACTCCCACGGGACACGTCAAGAGACCCAGTACTTC. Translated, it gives CASSYSHGTRQETQYF.

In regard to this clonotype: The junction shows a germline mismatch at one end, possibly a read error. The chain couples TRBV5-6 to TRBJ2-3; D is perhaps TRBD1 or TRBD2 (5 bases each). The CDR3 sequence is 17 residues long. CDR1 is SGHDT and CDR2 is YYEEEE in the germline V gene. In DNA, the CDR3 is TGTGCCTGCAGCTTCTGGTCTTTTTGGGGGAGCACAGATACGCAGTATTTT. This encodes CACSFWSFWGSTDTQYF.

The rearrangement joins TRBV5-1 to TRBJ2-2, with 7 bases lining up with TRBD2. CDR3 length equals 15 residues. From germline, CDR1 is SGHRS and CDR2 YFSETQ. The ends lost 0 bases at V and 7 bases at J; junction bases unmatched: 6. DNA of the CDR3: TGCGCCAGCAGCTTGGAGCGGGGTTGGAACGGGGAGCTGTTTTTT. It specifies CASSLERGWNGELFF.

This chain's CDR3 is CSARRQGKDTEAFF. The DNA for the CDR3 is TGCAGTGCTAGACGGCAGGGGAAAGACACTGAAGCTTTCTTT. The chain carries TRBV20-1 and TRBJ1-1, with D possibly matching TRBD1 (6 bases). Germline CDR1 reads DFQATT; CDR2 reads SNEGSKA (reference sequence). Trimming removed 2 bases from V and 3 bases from J, with 13 bases in between. The CDR3 has 14 amino acids.